This note documents a single T cell receptor (beta chain) sequence. Its matching antigen is unknown. The sample is drawn from a study of cytomegalovirus exposure and HLA in healthy donors. Findings and limits, study-wide: Information on immune exposure was restricted to one variable (CMV serostatus).

Researchers ran the PCR with 60 Vbeta and 13 Jbeta primers. Libraries were prepared by immunoSEQ multiplex PCR; TCRdb keeps only in-frame clonotypes and omits some of them. The repertoire includes 150,000 to 180,000 clones, 65% to 85% of them detected once, and about 5.6% sits in the top ten. Germline V lookup: CDR1 MNHEY, CDR2 SVGAGI. The length of the CDR3 is 15 residues. With 3 bases removed from V and 2 bases from J, the gap between germline ends came to 14 bases. This clonotype was sampled from a woman aged 35 to 49 in good health and CMV-seropositive. Specimen: PBMCs. V gene TRBV6-5 combines with J gene TRBJ2-7; possible D gene TRBD1, 6 bases. CDR3 residues: CASSYSRTETYEQYF. For the CDR3, the DNA is TGTGCCAGCAGTTATTCGAGGACAGAGACCTACGAGCAGTACTTC.